This T cell receptor (beta chain) was obtained from a study of read filtering for tumor transcriptome and immune sequencing. The overall study: DNase treatment preceded whole-transcriptome library preparation.

CDR1 and CDR2 from the germline V gene are DFQATT and SNEGSKA (reference sequence). Trimming cost V 0 bases and J 2 bases, with 16 bases left between them. This CDR3 is built from 16 residues. This clonotype was counted a few times. Its antigen is not identified. A much larger clone sits a single nucleotide away, making a read error possible. Every patient had bone marrow sampled while the disease was active. Study observations and caveats: Compared with RNA-seq, IR-seq gave much higher clonotype depth and reliability. The sorted CD138-negative fraction was a mixed bone marrow immune population, not purified T cells.

This library used 300 to 500 ng RNA and molecular barcoded adaptors spanning alpha/delta and beta/gamma chains. TCRdb reanalysed the reads using MiXCR and keeps one entry per CDR3 protein. This table has approximately 140,000 distinct CDR3 sequences, about 12% appearing once. This clonotype was sampled from a donor at least 40 years old with multiple myeloma. Sequencing input: a population of CD138-negative cells sorted from bone marrow. The J gene is TRBJ2-5, the V gene TRBV20-1; possible D gene TRBD2, 6 bases. Here the CDR3 reads CSARDFGGALQETQYF. The CDR3 nucleotides read TGCAGTGCTAGAGATTTTGGCGGGGCCCTTCAAGAGACCCAGTACTTC.